This T cell receptor beta chain was captured in a study of T-cell reconstitution after alpha-beta-depleted transplantation in children. TCRbeta library preparation incorporated unique molecular identifiers. TCRdb called the PCR reads again in MiXCR, with one record for every CDR3 protein. The data show tens of thousands of distinct CDR3 sequences, with 5.8% seen just once and about 33% held by the top ten. The CDR3 loop spans 14 amino acids. V was trimmed by 6 bases and J by 6 bases, leaving 14 bases between them. The germline gives CDR1 MNHNS, CDR2 SASEGT. The V call is TRBV6-1, the J call TRBJ2-2; possible D gene TRBD1, 5 bases. This receptor was identified in a female patient aged 2-15 years who had a stem cell transplant for aplastic anemia, so the T cells may come from the graft donor. Sequenced here: PBMCs, mostly from graft donor cells, sampled 60 days after TCRalphabeta/CD19-depleted stem cell transplant. CDR3 sequence reads: CASRRDLGPGELFF. In nucleotides, the CDR3 is TGTGCCAGCAGGCGAGACTTGGGGCCCGGGGAGCTGTTTTTT.